The TCR beta chain described here comes from a study of T cells after yellow fever vaccination. Study-level information: Researchers used SMART-Seq v4 Ultra Low Input to prepare fractions that had low cell numbers. Study results and caveats: The booster saw the reappearance of most primary-vaccination clones (96% CD4, almost 90% CD8). Contamination by abundant bulk-population clonotypes could be present in FACS-sorted repertoires.

TCRdb re-analysed the 5' RACE reads in MiXCR, keeping a single row per CDR3 protein. The table records about 350,000 distinct CDR3 sequences, 4.1% of them present only once. Germline V gene sequence: CDR1 SGHRS, CDR2 YFSETQ. V gave up 0 bases and J gave up 6 bases, with 11 bases separating them. The CDR3 runs 14 residues. In this sample, this clonotype turned up many times. Antigen specificity is unknown. This chain joins TRBV5-1 and TRBJ2-3; D call uncertain. The material sequenced was PBMCs, taken 5 days after the yellow fever booster vaccination. The receptor comes from a man aged 18 to 29 who received the YFV17D yellow fever vaccine. CDR3 coding DNA: TGCGCCAGCAGCTTGGGGATGGCGCCGGATACGCAGTATTTT. It is translated as CASSLGMAPDTQYF.